What follows are 19 T cell receptor beta chains derived from one specimen sequenced in a study of T-cell reconstitution after alpha-beta-depleted transplantation in children. Unique molecular identifiers were built into the TCRbeta library. One entry per CDR3 protein, called by TCRdb with MiXCR from the PCR reads. The sample has roughly 500,000 distinct CDR3 sequences; about 31% are singletons. Here the sequenced sample was PBMCs from the stem cell graft donor, taken from the stem cell graft. The receptors originated from a human donor who donated a stem cell graft to a child with aplastic anemia.

The chain employs TRBV7-6 and TRBJ2-1, with 8 positions matching TRBD2. V gave up 2 bases and J gave up 9 bases; unmatched junction bases: 3. The V gene's germline CDR1 is SGHVS and CDR2 FNYEAQ. This CDR3 spans 13 amino acids. The CDR3 DNA reads TGTGCCAGCAGCTTAAGCGGGAGCGGTGAGCAGTTCTTC. It is translated as CASSLSGSGEQFF.

This clonotype occurred a few times. This chain links TRBV7-8 with TRBJ2-7, with 9 bases aligning to TRBD2. V lost 4 bases to trimming and J lost 2 bases; unmatched junction nucleotides: 15. CDR1 is SGHVS and CDR2 is FQNEAQ in the germline V gene. This CDR3 region has 18 residues. CDR3 loop: CASSWGQGHSGGPYEQYF. The CDR3 DNA is TGTGCCAGCAGCTGGGGGCAGGGGCATAGCGGGGGACCCTACGAGCAGTACTTC.

V gene TRBV29-1 combines with J gene TRBJ1-2, with D hard to call. This CDR3 contains 14 residues. V lost 4 bases and J 4 bases, leaving 16 bases between the germline ends. Germline CDR1 and CDR2: SQVTM and ANQGSEA. The CDR3 loop reads CSVVMGGKGYGYTF. CDR3 DNA sequence: TGCAGCGTTGTCATGGGTGGGAAGGGCTATGGCTACACCTTC. Looking up the rest from reference TRBV29-1 and TRBJ1-2 gives the full variable domain: SAVISQKPSRDICQRGTSLTIQCQVDSQVTMMFWYRQQPGQSLTLIATANQGSEATYESGFVIDKFPISRPNLTFSTLTVSNMSPEDSSIYLCSVVMGGKGYGYTFGSGTRLTVV.

This sequence joins TRBV7-9 and TRBJ1-1, with unresolved D. The ends were cut back, 0 bases at V and 2 bases at J, with 7 bases in the middle. This CDR3 comprises 14 residues. Germline V gene data show CDR1 as SEHNR and CDR2 as FQNEAQ (reference sequence). The CDR3 protein is CASSLAGYNTEAFF. The CDR3 coding sequence is TGTGCCAGCAGCTTAGCAGGGTATAACACTGAAGCTTTCTTT. The full variable domain, rest sourced from reference TRBV7-9 and TRBJ1-1, is DTGVSQNPRHKITKRGQNVTFRCDPISEHNRLYWYRQTLGQGPEFLTYFQNEAQLEKSRLLSDRFSAERPKGSFSTLEIQRTEQGDSAMYLCASSLAGYNTEAFFGQGTRLTVV.

The chain has TRBV12-3 or TRBV12-4 and TRBJ2-6; no definite D call. The CDR3 is made up of 15 amino acids. V was clipped by 3 bases and J by 1 base, with 7 bases between them. The CDR3 sequence: CASSLGASGANVLTF. The CDR3 DNA reads as TGTGCCAGCAGTTTGGGTGCGTCTGGGGCCAACGTCCTGACTTTC.

The chain links TRBV7-8 to TRBJ2-4, with TRBD2 matching 7 bases. The germline CDR1 and CDR2 sequences are SGHVS and FQNEAQ. Trimming cost V 0 bases and J 0 bases; bases outside gene matches: 11. The CDR3 totals 19 residues. CDR3 residues: CASSLAGSSGRLAKNIQYF. CDR3 nucleotides: TGTGCCAGCAGCTTAGCTGGGTCTAGCGGACGTCTAGCCAAAAACATTCAGTACTTC.

This chain joins TRBV7-6 and TRBJ2-3, with D maybe TRBD2 (5 bases). Germline lookup yields CDR1 SGHVS and CDR2 FNYEAQ. V lost 0 bases, J lost 7 bases, and 11 bases lay in between. CDR3 size: 14 residues. CDR3 coding DNA: TGTGCCAGCAGCTTAGCCAGCGGTACCTATACGCAGTATTTT. It yields the protein CASSLASGTYTQYF.

CDR3 in DNA: TGCAGCGTAGCAGGGAAGTTCTCTGGAAACACCATATATTTT. This encodes CSVAGKFSGNTIYF. The V call is TRBV29-1, the J call TRBJ1-3; D perhaps matches TRBD1 (5 bases). V was pared by 6 bases and J by 0 bases, with 12 bases between. Germline-derived CDR1 and CDR2 are SQVTM and ANQGSEA. This CDR3 contains 14 residues.

The V gene is TRBV18, the J gene TRBJ2-4; possible D gene TRBD2, 6 bases. The CDR3 is 16 amino acids. Per germline, CDR1 KGHSH and CDR2 LQKENI. V shed 8 bases and J shed 0 bases, with 17 bases lying between them. The CDR3 DNA is TGTGCCAGCGCCCCGACACCGGGACTAGCCAAAAACATTCAGTACTTC. This codes for CASAPTPGLAKNIQYF.

The J gene is TRBJ2-2, the V gene TRBV19, with a weak D call TRBD1 (6 bases). Trimming removed 7 bases from V and 1 base from J, with 16 bases in between. The V gene's germline CDR1 is LNHDA and CDR2 SQIVND (reference sequence). This CDR3 has 16 residues. CDR3 amino acids: CASIAVGQRNTGELFF. CDR3 DNA sequence: TGTGCCAGTATTGCTGTCGGACAGCGGAACACCGGGGAGCTGTTTTTT. The full variable domain, in which reference TRBV19 and TRBJ2-2 provide the parts outside the CDR3, is DGGITQSPKYLFRKEGQNVTLSCEQNLNHDAMYWYRQDPGQGLRLIYYSQIVNDFQKGDIAEGYSVSREKKESFPLTVTSAQKNPTAFYLCASIAVGQRNTGELFFGEGSRLTVL.

The chain is built from TRBV18 and TRBJ2-3, with TRBD2 matching 13 bases. Trimming removed 5 bases from V and 4 bases from J; junction bases left unmatched: 12. This CDR3 has 18 residues. Germline values: CDR1 KGHSH, CDR2 LQKENI. The CDR3 sequence: CASSSRTSGRLGADTQYF. DNA for the CDR3: TGTGCCAGCTCATCCCGGACTAGCGGGAGACTCGGCGCAGATACGCAGTATTTT.

This clonotype showed up just a few times. The chain recombines TRBV10-3 with TRBJ1-6; 8 bases map to TRBD1. Trimming cost V 10 bases and J 6 bases; bases outside gene matches: 17. CDR1 ENHRY and CDR2 SYGVKD come from the germline V gene. The CDR3 runs to 17 residues. CDR3 DNA sequence: TGTGCCACACAACGCCGGGACAGGCTAGGGAGTAATTCACCCCTCCACTTT. Its translation: CATQRRDRLGSNSPLHF.

This clonotype was observed a few times. V and J are TRBV29-1 and TRBJ1-3; D unresolved. Germline CDR1 is SQVTM and CDR2 is ANQGSEA. V lost 3 bases to trimming and J lost 2 bases, with 8 bases between them. The CDR3 has 13 residues. The CDR3, as DNA: TGCAGCGTTGAGGAGGTCGCTGGAAACACCATATATTTT. This translates into CSVEEVAGNTIYF.

This clonotype has just a few counts. The gene calls are TRBV24-1 and TRBJ2-1; possibly TRBD2 for D (6 bases). V lost 7 bases and J 8 bases, leaving 23 bases between the germline ends. Germline V gives CDR1 KGHDR, CDR2 SFDVKD. The CDR3 runs to 16 residues. In DNA form, the CDR3 reads TGTGCCACCAGAGACTCCACGGGACGCGGGGCGGATGAGCAGTTCTTC. Translation: CATRDSTGRGADEQFF.

The CDR3 reads CASSGQGRIYGYTF. As DNA, the CDR3 is TGTGCCAGCAGCGGACAGGGAAGGATCTATGGCTACACCTTC. This chain links TRBV7-9 with TRBJ1-2, with 8 bases that match TRBD1. Per the germline V gene, CDR1 is SEHNR and CDR2 is FQNEAQ (reference sequence). Losses at the gene ends were 5 bases for V and 4 bases for J; bases not matched to a gene: 6. This CDR3 has 14 amino acids.

The V call is TRBV20-1, the J call TRBJ2-7; TRBD1 might be the D (5 bases). The germline V gene has CDR1 DFQATT and CDR2 SNEGSKA (reference sequence). The CDR3 contains 12 residues. The CDR3 reads CRRRQGSYEQYV. In DNA form, the CDR3 reads TGCAGGCGCAGGCAGGGCAGCTACGAGCAGTACGTC.

The rearrangement links TRBV20-1 to TRBJ2-7; weak D call: TRBD1 (5 bases). There are 16 residues in the CDR3. Trimming pared 3 bases from V and 5 bases from J, leaving 23 bases between. Germline V gene lookup returns CDR1 DFQATT and CDR2 SNEGSKA (reference sequence). This CDR3 is CSASDPTAPAGNEQYF. The CDR3 region has the DNA TGCAGTGCTAGTGACCCGACAGCCCCGGCAGGCAACGAGCAGTACTTC.

The V gene is TRBV7-2, the J gene TRBJ2-3, with 8 bases that match TRBD1. This CDR3 contains 17 residues. The V gene end was trimmed by 1 base and the J gene end by 5 bases; junction bases not matched to a gene: 11. Germline-derived CDR1 and CDR2 are SGHTA and FQGNSA. The chain's CDR3 is CASSLGFSQGVIDTQYF. As DNA, the CDR3 is TGTGCCAGCAGCTTAGGTTTCTCACAGGGGGTGATAGATACGCAGTATTTT.

This clonotype turned up a few times. This chain uses TRBV12-3 or TRBV12-4 with TRBJ2-2; 11 nucleotides align to TRBD1. Trimming took 5 bases from V and 6 from J; bases not matched to a gene: 5. CDR3 length: 15 residues. CDR3 loop: CASSPRTGGSGELFF. CDR3 nucleotides: TGTGCCAGCAGTCCGCGGACAGGGGGCTCCGGGGAGCTGTTTTTT.